Below, 28 T cell receptor beta chains from the same sample are listed, as sequenced in a study of blood T cell repertoires in COVID-19. TCRdb's copy holds only in-frame clones and misses some; the assay was immunoSEQ multiplex PCR. The sample has over 35,000 clones, about nine tenths seen once. The sequenced sample consisted of peripheral blood. All receptors come from a man between 60 and 75 years old with active COVID-19.

The genes are TRBV30 and TRBJ2-2; 7 bases are shared with TRBD2. The CDR3 spans 14 residues. With 3 bases clipped from V and 1 base from J, the junction kept 2 bases outside the gene matches. Per the germline V gene, CDR1 is GTSNPN and CDR2 is SVGIG (reference sequence). The CDR3, as DNA: TGTGCCTGGAGCGGCGGGAGGAACACCGGGGAGCTGTTTTTT. This gives the protein CAWSGGRNTGELFF.

This rearrangement joins TRBV2 to TRBJ2-7; 8 bases align to TRBD2. The CDR3 totals 14 residues. Germline assignment: CDR1 SNHLY and CDR2 FYNNEI. The J segment lost 1 base and the V segment lost 7 bases, leaving 6 bases of the junction unmatched. The CDR3 spells CASNRAGASYEQYF. CDR3 bases: TGTGCCAGCAACAGAGCGGGAGCATCCTACGAGCAGTACTTC.

The chain recombines TRBV3-1 (or the pseudogene TRBV3-2) with TRBJ2-5; D gene unclear. This CDR3 comprises 15 residues. Germline assignment: CDR1 LGHDT and CDR2 YNNKEL (reference sequence). V shed 3 bases and J shed 5 bases, with 16 bases lying between them. The CDR3 bases are TGTGCCAGCAGCCATGGTTTGCTATCATCGGAGACCCAGTACTTC. Its protein is CASSHGLLSSETQYF.

The V and J genes are TRBV2 and TRBJ2-1, with TRBD2 matching 8 bases. This CDR3 has 17 amino acids. Germline loops: CDR1 SNHLY, CDR2 FYNNEI. V shed 5 bases, J shed 3 bases, and the junction held 12 bases outside the gene matches. The CDR3 is CASSQPQRTSSYNEQFF. CDR3 in DNA: TGTGCCAGCAGTCAACCCCAAAGGACTAGCAGCTACAATGAGCAGTTCTTC.

The chain links TRBV2 to TRBJ2-1; D uncertain. Deletions cut 5 bases from V and 6 bases from J, with 17 bases between. The CDR3 extends over 15 amino acids. Germline values: CDR1 SNHLY, CDR2 FYNNEI. The CDR3 DNA is TGTGCCAGCAGTTACCGACCCCAGGTTTCCAATGAGCAGTTCTTC. It codes for CASSYRPQVSNEQFF.

The V call is TRBV9, the J call TRBJ2-3; 7 positions match TRBD2. CDR1 and CDR2 (germline): SGDLS, YYNGEE. V was pared by 4 bases and J by 2 bases, with 7 bases of the junction left unmatched. The CDR3 totals 15 residues. The CDR3 region has the DNA TGTGCCAGCAGCCCGGGAGGCAGGACCACAGATACGCAGTATTTT. Encoded protein: CASSPGGRTTDTQYF.

The chain has TRBV4-1 and TRBJ1-1; 12 bases map to TRBD1. This CDR3 is 18 amino acids long. From germline, CDR1 is MGHRA and CDR2 YSYEKL. V shed 0 bases, J shed 3 bases, and the junction held 8 bases outside the gene matches. The CDR3 region is CASSQDLGTGGADTEAFF. CDR3 in DNA: TGCGCCAGCAGCCAAGATCTCGGGACAGGGGGCGCAGACACTGAAGCTTTCTTT.

The J gene is TRBJ1-2, the V gene TRBV7-9; the D is unclear. Trimming cost V 2 bases and J 3 bases, with 16 bases left between them. The CDR3 has 16 residues. Looked up from germline, CDR1 is SEHNR and CDR2 is FQNEAQ (reference sequence). As DNA, the CDR3 is TGTGCCAGCAGCTTAAGCAGCGGGAAGAAAGACTATGGCTACACCTTC. Translated, it gives CASSLSSGKKDYGYTF. The full variable domain, completed using reference TRBV7-9 and TRBJ1-2, is DTGVSQNPRHKITKRGQNVTFRCDPISEHNRLYWYRQTLGQGPEFLTYFQNEAQLEKSRLLSDRFSAERPKGSFSTLEIQRTEQGDSAMYLCASSLSSGKKDYGYTFGSGTRLTVV.

In DNA form, the CDR3 reads TGTGCCAGCAGCTTATACGACAGGGCCCTCTCCTATGGCTACACCTTC. Amino acids: CASSLYDRALSYGYTF. The J gene is TRBJ1-2, the V gene TRBV5-6, with TRBD1 matching 7 bases. Trimming removed 2 bases from V and 4 bases from J; junction bases left unmatched: 11. The CDR3 length is 16 residues. Germline CDR1 SGHDT, CDR2 YYEEEE.

Here the CDR3 DNA reads TGTGCCAGCAGCCCACTAGCGGGAGGAACAGATACGCAGTATTTT. Amino acid sequence: CASSPLAGGTDTQYF. V gene TRBV7-9 combines with J gene TRBJ2-3; 12 nucleotides line up with TRBD2. Per germline, CDR1 SEHNR and CDR2 FQNEAQ (reference sequence). The J segment lost 3 bases and the V segment lost 5 bases, leaving 3 bases of the junction unmatched. The CDR3 extends over 15 amino acids. The full variable domain, rest sourced from reference TRBV7-9 and TRBJ2-3, is DTGVSQNPRHKITKRGQNVTFRCDPISEHNRLYWYRQTLGQGPEFLTYFQNEAQLEKSRLLSDRFSAERPKGSFSTLEIQRTEQGDSAMYLCASSPLAGGTDTQYFGPGTRLTVL.

This clone was seen a handful of times. The CDR3 bases are TGCGCCAGCAGCTTGGGACAGGAAATGAACACCATATATTTT. Protein: CASSLGQEMNTIYF. The J gene is TRBJ1-3, the V gene TRBV5-1, with D tentatively TRBD1 (6 bases). The V gene's germline CDR1 is SGHRS and CDR2 YFSETQ. The V gene lost 0 bases and the J gene lost 7 bases, with 11 bases spanning the gap. CDR3 length equals 14 residues. The whole variable domain, remainder taken from reference TRBV5-1 and TRBJ1-3, is KAGVTQTPRYLIKTRGQQVTLSCSPISGHRSVSWYQQTPGQGLQFLFEYFSETQRNKGNFPGRFSGRQFSNSRSEMNVSTLELGDSALYLCASSLGQEMNTIYFGEGSWLTVV.

The chain combines TRBV7-2 with TRBJ2-7; 8 nucleotides line up with TRBD2. The CDR3 runs 14 residues. The germline CDR1 and CDR2 sequences are SGHTA and FQGNSA. The ends lost 1 base at V and 3 bases at J; junction bases unmatched: 2. CDR3 in DNA: TGTGCCAGCAGCTTAGGTCTAGCGGGCTACGAGCAGTACTTC. This codes for CASSLGLAGYEQYF.

The chain employs TRBV7-9 and TRBJ2-3; no clear D. CDR1 SEHNR and CDR2 FQNEAQ come from the germline V gene (reference sequence). V was cut by 4 bases and J by 7 bases, with 9 bases left in between. The CDR3 totals 12 residues. CDR3 region: CASSSRQNTQYF. The CDR3 DNA sequence: TGTGCCAGCAGCTCCAGACAAAATACGCAGTATTTT.

The chain links TRBV10-3 to TRBJ1-2; D gene uncertain. The V gene's germline CDR1 is ENHRY and CDR2 SYGVKD. The germline V and J ends were trimmed by 8 bases and 0 bases, with 22 bases remaining between them. This CDR3 spans 17 amino acids. CDR3 sequence (DNA): TGTGCCATCTCGGGTACCTCCGAACACCAAGCTAACTATGGCTACACCTTC. Amino acid sequence: CAISGTSEHQANYGYTF.

The chain combines TRBV4-1 with TRBJ1-4, with D hard to call. Deletions cut 1 base from V and 7 bases from J, with 7 bases between. The CDR3 length is 13 residues. Germline V CDR1 and CDR2: MGHRA, YSYEKL. This CDR3 is CASSQGRIEKLFF. CDR3 DNA sequence: TGCGCCAGCAGCCAAGGGAGGATTGAAAAACTGTTTTTT.

The chain is built from TRBV5-6 and TRBJ2-5, with D maybe TRBD1 (6 bases). Trimming shortened V by 0 bases and J by 0 bases, and 12 bases separated the two germline ends. From germline, CDR1 is SGHDT and CDR2 YYEEEE. This CDR3 contains 16 residues. The CDR3 DNA sequence: TGTGCCAGCAGCTTGGGACAGGCCAGATACCAAGAGACCCAGTACTTC. This codes for CASSLGQARYQETQYF.

This sequence joins TRBV6-6 and TRBJ1-1, with 7 bases that match TRBD1. Germline CDR1 MNHNY, CDR2 SVGAGI (reference sequence). The CDR3 extends over 12 amino acids. The junction had 1 base not matched to a gene; V was cut back by 4 bases and J by 5 bases. CDR3 DNA sequence: TGTGCCAGCAGTTTACAGGGGACTGAAGCTTTCTTT. It translates to CASSLQGTEAFF.

The chain has TRBV6-4 and TRBJ2-1, with TRBD1 matching over 7 bases. Trimming removed 0 bases from V and 6 bases from J; junction bases left unmatched: 5. Germline V lookup: CDR1 MRHNA, CDR2 SNTAGT. The CDR3 sequence is 15 residues long. In nucleotides, the CDR3 is TGTGCCAGCAGTGACTCCGACAGGGTCAGCAATGAGCAGTTCTTC. Amino acid sequence: CASSDSDRVSNEQFF.

The chain joins TRBV4-1 to TRBJ1-1; 8 nucleotides line up with TRBD1. V lost 4 bases to trimming and J lost 8 bases; unmatched junction nucleotides: 6. The CDR3 spans 13 residues. CDR1 is MGHRA and CDR2 is YSYEKL in the germline V gene. CDR3 nucleotides: TGCGCCAGCAGCCGGGACAGGTTGTGGGAAGCTTTCTTT. It yields the protein CASSRDRLWEAFF.

This chain connects TRBV18 to TRBJ2-3, with TRBD1 matching 8 bases. Germline trimming cut 3 bases from V and 4 bases from J; bases unmatched to any gene: 6. CDR3 size: 15 residues. CDR1 KGHSH and CDR2 LQKENI come from the germline V gene. DNA of the CDR3: TGTGCCAGCTCACCCAAGACAGGGGACGCAGATACGCAGTATTTT. Its protein is CASSPKTGDADTQYF.

The chain links TRBV29-1 to TRBJ1-1, with TRBD1 identical over 9 bases. The length of the CDR3 is 13 residues. The ends lost 3 bases at V and 4 bases at J; junction bases unmatched: 3. Germline loops: CDR1 SQVTM, CDR2 ANQGSEA. The CDR3 spells CSVESGQGTEAFF. DNA of the CDR3: TGCAGCGTTGAGTCGGGACAGGGCACTGAAGCTTTCTTT. Full variable domain (missing parts from reference TRBV29-1 and TRBJ1-1): SAVISQKPSRDICQRGTSLTIQCQVDSQVTMMFWYRQQPGQSLTLIATANQGSEATYESGFVIDKFPISRPNLTFSTLTVSNMSPEDSSIYLCSVESGQGTEAFFGQGTRLTVV.

This clone was seen just once. The chain uses TRBV5-4 and TRBJ1-6; tentative D call: TRBD1 (6 bases). The germline V and J ends were trimmed by 4 bases and 7 bases, with 21 bases remaining between them. The CDR3 is made up of 17 amino acids. Per germline, CDR1 SGHNT and CDR2 YYREEE (reference sequence). Here the CDR3 DNA reads TGTGCCAGCAGCCCACGTACAGGGACCCTCGCAAATTCACCCCTCCACTTT. Residues: CASSPRTGTLANSPLHF.

The chain carries TRBV11-2 and TRBJ1-2; 8 bases fit TRBD1. V dropped 5 bases and J dropped 8; count of bases not matched to a gene: 10. Germline CDR1 reads SGHAT; CDR2 reads FQNNGV. The CDR3 spans 14 residues. In DNA, the CDR3 is TGTGCCAGCAGCGATACAGGGGGGCCTAGGGGCTACACCTTC. Translated, it gives CASSDTGGPRGYTF.

The rearrangement joins TRBV5-1 to TRBJ2-7, with 16 bases aligning to TRBD2. Germline trimming cut 3 bases from V and 5 bases from J; bases unmatched to any gene: 8. CDR3 length equals 17 residues. CDR1 is SGHRS and CDR2 is YFSETQ in the germline V gene. The CDR3 DNA is TGCGCCAGCAGCTCCGGGACTAGCGGGAGGGCCCTCGACGAGCAGTACTTC. It encodes CASSSGTSGRALDEQYF.

V usage is TRBV19 and J usage is TRBJ2-1; 7 positions agree with TRBD2. Germline V gives CDR1 LNHDA, CDR2 SQIVND (reference sequence). The ends lost 8 bases at V and 3 bases at J; junction bases unmatched: 1. This CDR3 has 12 residues. This CDR3 reads CASWDYYNEQFF. For the CDR3, the DNA is TGTGCCAGTTGGGACTACTACAATGAGCAGTTCTTC. Variable domain in full (rest from reference TRBV19 and TRBJ2-1): DGGITQSPKYLFRKEGQNVTLSCEQNLNHDAMYWYRQDPGQGLRLIYYSQIVNDFQKGDIAEGYSVSREKKESFPLTVTSAQKNPTAFYLCASWDYYNEQFFGPGTRLTVL.

The rearrangement uses TRBV28 and TRBJ2-2; 8 positions match TRBD1. Germline CDR1 reads MDHEN; CDR2 reads SYDVKM. The CDR3 extends over 15 amino acids. V was pared by 5 bases and J by 7 bases, with 9 bases of the junction left unmatched. CDR3 DNA sequence: TGTGCCAGCAGTCGCCGACAGGGGAGAAACGGGGAGCTGTTTTTT. Translated, it gives CASSRRQGRNGELFF. The entire variable domain, with the rest obtained from reference TRBV28 and TRBJ2-2, is as follows: DVKVTQSSRYLVKRTGEKVFLECVQDMDHENMFWYRQDPGLGLRLIYFSYDVKMKEKGDIPEGYSVSREKKERFSLILESASTNQTSMYLCASSRRQGRNGELFFGEGSRLTVL.

This chain uses TRBV4-2 with TRBJ2-1, with a possible D match to TRBD2 (6 bases). The V end lost 4 bases, the J end lost 4 bases, and 14 bases lay between the germline ends. Germline CDR1 reads LGHNA; CDR2 reads YNFKEQ. The CDR3 spans 15 residues. Here the CDR3 DNA reads TGTGCCAGCAGCCTTGCACCGGGAGTTTACAATGAGCAGTTCTTC. It translates to CASSLAPGVYNEQFF.

V gene TRBV2 combines with J gene TRBJ2-2; 7 bases map to TRBD1. Germline assignment: CDR1 SNHLY and CDR2 FYNNEI. This CDR3 comprises 15 residues. V gave up 3 bases and J gave up 5 bases; unmatched junction bases: 6. The CDR3, as DNA: TGTGCCAGCAGTGACTGGACAGGCAGGACCGGGGAGCTGTTTTTT. Translated: CASSDWTGRTGELFF.